A few counts support the clone carrying this T cell receptor delta chain. Its antigen is not identified. The CDR3 is 18 amino acids. Losses at the gene ends were 1 base for V and 0 bases for J; bases not matched to a gene: 7. Germline V gives CDR1 TSWWSYY, CDR2 QGS. This specimen comes from a study of Vδ1+ human thymocytes. After alphabeta T cell depletion, CD3+ Vdelta1+ Vdelta2- thymocytes were sorted. RNA was extracted from the cells and then reverse transcribed. The CDR3 regions were amplified by multiplex PCR from V-gene primers to a constant-region primer. TCRdb re-processed the multiplex PCR reads via CATT. The repertoire holds some 55,000 delta-chain clones, with less than 20% as singletons. Overall study results and limits: Highly polyclonal TRG and TRD repertoires with Gaussian CDR3 length distributions appeared in thymus. Thymic delta-chain repertoires held 15% to 20% Vdelta2 sequences and few Vdelta3, despite high sort purity. Unexpected Vdelta2 sequences could cause misinterpretation of bulk repertoire data.

Material: Vdelta1+ gamma-delta thymocytes from the thymus. Described subset: FACS-sorted CD3+ TCRalphabeta- TCRVdelta1+ TCRVdelta2- thymocytes. The V and J genes are TRDV1 and TRDJ1; 11 bases align to TRDD3. The clonotype comes from a boy under three years old who had congenital heart surgery. CDR3 protein: CALGERAWGILNTDKLIF. CDR3 in DNA: TGTGCTCTTGGGGAACGAGCCTGGGGGATACTGAACACCGATAAACTCATCTTT.